The 28 T cell receptor beta chains below all came from one sample that was sequenced in a study of identical twins' blood T cells. TCRdb itself ran the 5' RACE reads through MiXCR, one entry per CDR3 protein. This sample has hundreds of thousands of distinct CDR3 sequences, with approximately 30% found just once. The sample taken for sequencing was PBMCs. The receptors here all came from a woman between 18 and 55 years old in good health.

The chain links TRBV27 to TRBJ1-1; unclear D gene. The CDR3 has 14 residues. V gave up 4 bases and J gave up 0 bases, with 9 bases separating them. CDR1 and CDR2 from the germline V gene are MNHEY and SMNVEV (reference sequence). CDR3 sequence (DNA): TGTGCCAGCAGTTGGGGTCGGGTGAACACTGAAGCTTTCTTT. Encoded protein: CASSWGRVNTEAFF.

This clonotype was counted only a few times. The rearrangement joins TRBV20-1 to TRBJ2-3; 7 bases fit TRBD2. This CDR3 is 13 amino acids long. With V trimmed by 6 bases and J by 5 bases, 8 bases remained unmatched. In germline, CDR1 is DFQATT, CDR2 SNEGSKA (reference sequence). The DNA for the CDR3 is TGCAGTGCCTTTTTTATAGCGGGAGATACGCAGTATTTT. This codes for CSAFFIAGDTQYF.

Many counts were recorded for this clonotype. J is TRBJ2-7 and V is TRBV2, with 8 bases identical to TRBD1. The germline V gene encodes CDR1 SNHLY and CDR2 FYNNEI. This CDR3 contains 11 residues. Unmatched junction bases numbered 3, after V lost 4 bases and J lost 10 bases. The DNA for the CDR3 is TGTGCCAGCAGTGCGGACAGGGACCAGTACTTC. Protein sequence: CASSADRDQYF.

The V gene is TRBV6-2 or TRBV6-3, the J gene TRBJ1-6; D is undetermined. From germline, CDR1 is MNHEY and CDR2 SVGEGT. This CDR3 is 15 amino acids long. V shed 3 bases and J shed 7 bases, with 13 bases lying between them. Here the CDR3 DNA reads TGTGCCAGCAGTTATCGTCCGGACTTGAATTCACCCCTCCACTTT. Its protein is CASSYRPDLNSPLHF.

This clonotype was observed a handful of times. The rearrangement links TRBV5-1 to TRBJ1-1, with TRBD1 matching 7 bases. The CDR3 contains 14 residues. From germline, CDR1 is SGHRS and CDR2 YFSETQ. The J segment lost 4 bases and the V segment lost 4 bases, leaving 7 bases of the junction unmatched. The CDR3: CASSDPRGGTEAFF. The DNA of the CDR3 is TGCGCCAGCAGCGATCCCAGGGGGGGCACTGAAGCTTTCTTT.

Comment on this clonotype: This may stem from a read error, because a much larger clone lies one nucleotide away. The rearrangement uses TRBV11-2 and TRBJ2-1, with D tentatively TRBD1 (5 bases). Germline V CDR1 and CDR2: SGHAT, FQNNGV. This CDR3 comprises 15 residues. CDR3 DNA sequence: TGTGCCAGCAGCTTAAGTCCAGGGCCTTCCAATGAGCAGCTCTTC. Its translation: CASSLSPGPSNEQLF.

This clonotype was picked up many times. The chain combines TRBV12-3 or TRBV12-4 with TRBJ2-1, with TRBD2 matching over 8 bases. The length of the CDR3 is 14 residues. Germline trimming cut 10 bases from V and 6 bases from J; bases unmatched to any gene: 11. This CDR3 reads CATSSGSVGNEQFF. CDR3 nucleotides: TGTGCCACCTCGAGCGGGAGTGTCGGCAATGAGCAGTTCTTC.

This clonotype appeared many times. Written as DNA, the CDR3 is TGTGCCAGCAGCCCTAATGCCTACGAGCAGTACTTC. Translating gives CASSPNAYEQYF. The V gene is TRBV11-2, the J gene TRBJ2-7, with D hard to call. In germline, CDR1 is SGHAT, CDR2 FQNNGV. CDR3 length equals 12 residues. V dropped 5 bases and J dropped 2 bases, with 7 bases sitting between them.

The rearrangement joins TRBV7-8 to TRBJ2-1; D might be TRBD1 (5 bases). The CDR3 covers 16 residues. CDR1 is SGHVS and CDR2 is FQNEAQ in the germline V gene. V gave up 3 bases and J gave up 7 bases, with 19 bases separating them. The CDR3 DNA reads TGTGCCAGCAGCTTTGGTAGAACAGGCCTCGGGAATGAGCAGTTCTTC. Translation gives CASSFGRTGLGNEQFF.

This rearrangement joins TRBV20-1 to TRBJ1-2, with a possible D match to TRBD1 (6 bases). CDR1 and CDR2 from the germline V gene are DFQATT and SNEGSKA (reference sequence). The V end lost 0 bases, the J end lost 4 bases, and 15 bases lay between the germline ends. The CDR3 is 15 amino acids. CDR3 amino acids: CSARDSAGALYGYTF. DNA for the CDR3: TGCAGTGCTAGAGATTCCGCAGGGGCCCTCTATGGCTACACCTTC.

The V call is TRBV5-1, the J call TRBJ1-4; D perhaps matches TRBD1 (6 bases). Trimming cost V 0 bases and J 6 bases, with 12 bases left between them. From germline, CDR1 is SGHRS and CDR2 YFSETQ. CDR3 length: 15 residues. The CDR3 spells CASSLGMSGDEKLFF. The CDR3 DNA sequence: TGCGCCAGCAGCTTGGGGATGTCAGGGGATGAAAAACTGTTTTTT.

The chain employs TRBV6-2 or TRBV6-3 and TRBJ1-2; the D gene is possibly TRBD1 (5 bases). CDR3 length: 14 residues. Trimming cost V 3 bases and J 6 bases, with 14 bases left between them. Germline CDR1 MNHEY, CDR2 SVGEGT. CDR3 sequence: CASSYLMPGDGYTF. The CDR3 DNA reads TGTGCCAGCAGTTATCTTATGCCGGGGGATGGCTACACCTTC.

Only a few counts were recorded for this clonotype. In nucleotides, the CDR3 is TGTGCCAGCAGCTTTGGGACTCTCACCGGGGAGCTGTTTTTT. Its translation is CASSFGTLTGELFF. The gene calls are TRBV5-6 and TRBJ2-2; possible D gene TRBD2, 6 bases. The V gene's germline CDR1 is SGHDT and CDR2 YYEEEE. The CDR3 is 14 amino acids. The V end was cut by 2 bases, the J end by 4 bases, with 9 bases between.

The V gene is TRBV24-1, the J gene TRBJ2-1, with TRBD1 identical over 7 bases. In germline, CDR1 is KGHDR, CDR2 SFDVKD. Trimming took 3 bases from V and 0 from J; bases not matched to a gene: 4. The CDR3 runs to 16 residues. The CDR3 loop is CATSDTDRSSYNEQFF. CDR3 bases: TGTGCCACCAGTGATACGGACAGGAGCTCCTACAATGAGCAGTTCTTC.

V and J are TRBV6-6 and TRBJ2-7; 10 bases align to TRBD1. CDR1 and CDR2 from the germline V gene are MNHNY and SVGAGI (reference sequence). The CDR3 length is 14 residues. V was clipped by 6 bases and J by 2 bases; unmatched bases: 4. The CDR3 loop reads CASSRDRGTYEQYF. The CDR3 nucleotides are TGTGCCAGCAGCCGGGACAGGGGTACCTACGAGCAGTACTTC.

Concerning this clonotype itself: The junction shows a germline mismatch at one end, possibly a read error. CDR3 DNA sequence: TGCGCCAGCGGCCAAGTCAAGGGTATATCCTACAATGAGCAGTTCTTC. Protein product: CASGQVKGISYNEQFF. The V call is TRBV4-3, the J call TRBJ2-1; D ambiguous. The CDR3 spans 16 residues. Germline loops: CDR1 LGHNA, CDR2 YSLEER.

The chain combines TRBV7-2 with TRBJ2-1, with TRBD1 identical over 8 bases. The CDR3 runs 15 residues. CDR1 SGHTA and CDR2 FQGNSA come from the germline V gene. V lost 1 base, J lost 14 bases, and 13 bases stayed unmatched. The CDR3 DNA sequence: TGTGCCAGCAGCTTAGTTACTCCTTTCGGACAGGGCGAGTTCTTC. This encodes CASSLVTPFGQGEFF.

In this sample, this clonotype turned up many times. The chain joins TRBV11-3 to TRBJ2-5; no clear D gene. The germline V and J ends were trimmed by 3 bases and 0 bases, with 11 bases remaining between them. The CDR3 loop spans 15 amino acids. Looked up from germline, CDR1 is SGHNT and CDR2 is YENEEA. For the CDR3, the DNA is TGTGCCAGCAGCTTGTCGACCTCCTACCAAGAGACCCAGTACTTC. This gives the protein CASSLSTSYQETQYF.

The J gene is TRBJ2-2, the V gene TRBV12-3 or TRBV12-4; perhaps TRBD1 as D (6 bases). The CDR3 is 15 amino acids. V was pared by 7 bases and J by 0 bases, with 12 bases between. The CDR3 spells CASIEQGTNTGELFF. CDR3 nucleotides: TGTGCCAGCATCGAACAGGGTACGAACACCGGGGAGCTGTTTTTT.

The chain uses TRBV3-1 and TRBJ2-2, with 8 bases that match TRBD1. Trimming at V came to 3 bases and at J to 1 base, leaving 1 base not matched to a gene. Germline V gene sequence: CDR1 LGHDT, CDR2 YNNKEL (reference sequence). CDR3 length: 15 residues. CDR3 coding DNA: TGTGCCAGCAGCCAGGGACAGGTGAACACCGGGGAGCTGTTTTTT. This translates into CASSQGQVNTGELFF.

The V gene is TRBV7-9, the J gene TRBJ1-1; 7 bases fit TRBD1. The J segment lost 0 bases and the V segment lost 2 bases, leaving 6 bases of the junction unmatched. This CDR3 region has 16 residues. Germline lookup yields CDR1 SEHNR and CDR2 FQNEAQ (reference sequence). The CDR3 nucleotides read TGTGCCAGCAGCTTATACAGGGGTACGATGAACACTGAAGCTTTCTTT. Its translation is CASSLYRGTMNTEAFF.

V is TRBV6-5 and J is TRBJ1-1; D not resolved. The V gene lost 5 bases and the J gene lost 4 bases, with 14 bases spanning the gap. The CDR3 length is 14 residues. CDR1 MNHEY and CDR2 SVGAGI come from the germline V gene. Here the CDR3 reads CASSPRTASTEAFF. In DNA form, the CDR3 reads TGTGCCAGCAGTCCCCGGACGGCGAGCACTGAAGCTTTCTTT.

The chain carries TRBV12-3 or TRBV12-4 and TRBJ1-1; unclear D gene. With 5 bases removed from V and 6 bases from J, the gap between germline ends came to 10 bases. The CDR3 covers 12 residues. The CDR3 loop reads CASSPGFAEAFF. Here the CDR3 DNA reads TGTGCCAGCAGTCCGGGGTTCGCTGAAGCTTTCTTT.

V is TRBV18 and J is TRBJ1-1; a possible D gene is TRBD1 (5 bases). Trimming took off 3 bases at V and 3 bases at J, with 11 bases between the two ends. The germline gives CDR1 KGHSH, CDR2 LQKENI. The length of the CDR3 is 14 residues. The CDR3, as DNA: TGTGCCAGCTCACCGGGGCCCAGGGACACTGAAGCTTTCTTT. Its protein is CASSPGPRDTEAFF.

J is TRBJ2-1 and V is TRBV7-2; D unclear. Germline loops: CDR1 SGHTA, CDR2 FQGNSA. Deletions cut 5 bases from V and 5 bases from J, with 10 bases between. The length of the CDR3 is 13 residues. The CDR3 nucleotides read TGTGCCAGCAGCCTCTCCTATGACAATGAGCAGTTCTTC. Protein sequence: CASSLSYDNEQFF. The variable domain in full, completed from reference TRBV7-2 and TRBJ2-1, reads GAGVSQSPSNKVTEKGKDVELRCDPISGHTALYWYRQSLGQGLEFLIYFQGNSAPDKSGLPSDRFSAERTGGSVSTLTIQRTQQEDSAVYLCASSLSYDNEQFFGPGTRLTVL.

The chain carries TRBV6-6 and TRBJ2-2; D call uncertain. Trimming pared 1 base from V and 0 bases from J, leaving 9 bases between. In germline, CDR1 is MNHNY, CDR2 SVGAGI (reference sequence). This CDR3 contains 16 residues. The CDR3 is CASSYYRLANTGELFF. The CDR3 nucleotides are TGTGCCAGCAGTTACTATCGCCTCGCGAACACCGGGGAGCTGTTTTTT.

V gene TRBV20-1 combines with J gene TRBJ1-2; 8 bases line up with TRBD1. V lost 5 bases and J lost 6; bases outside the gene matches: 5. CDR1 is DFQATT, CDR2 SNEGSKA, per germline (reference sequence). This CDR3 region has 12 residues. The CDR3 spells CSALQGADGYTF. The CDR3 region has the DNA TGCAGTGCTCTTCAGGGGGCGGATGGCTACACCTTC.

This clonotype was detected a few times. J is TRBJ2-2 and V is TRBV15, with D possibly TRBD1 on 6 matching bases. V lost 8 bases and J lost 0, with 13 bases in between. The CDR3 totals 15 residues. Germline loops: CDR1 LNHNV, CDR2 YYDKDF (reference sequence). CDR3 in amino acids: CATSQGSSNTGELFF. The CDR3 DNA reads TGTGCCACCTCTCAGGGGTCCTCGAACACCGGGGAGCTGTTTTTT.